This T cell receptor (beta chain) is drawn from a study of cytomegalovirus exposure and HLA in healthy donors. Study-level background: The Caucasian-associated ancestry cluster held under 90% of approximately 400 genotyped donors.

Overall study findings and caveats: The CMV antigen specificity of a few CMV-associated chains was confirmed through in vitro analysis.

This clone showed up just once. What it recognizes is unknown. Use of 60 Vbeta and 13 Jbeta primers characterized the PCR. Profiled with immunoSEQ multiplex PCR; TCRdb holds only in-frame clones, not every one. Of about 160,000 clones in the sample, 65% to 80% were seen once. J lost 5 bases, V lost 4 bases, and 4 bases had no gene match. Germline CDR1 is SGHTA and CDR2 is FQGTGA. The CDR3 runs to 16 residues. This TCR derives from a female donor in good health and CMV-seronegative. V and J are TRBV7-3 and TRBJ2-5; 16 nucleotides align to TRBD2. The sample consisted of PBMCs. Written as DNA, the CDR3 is TGTGCCAGCAGCTCGGGACTAGCGGGGGGGTGGGAGACCCAGTACTTC. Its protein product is CASSSGLAGGWETQYF. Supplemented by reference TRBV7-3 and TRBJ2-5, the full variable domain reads GAGVSQTPSNKVTEKGKYVELRCDPISGHTALYWYRQSLGQGPEFLIYFQGTGAADDSGLPNDRFFAVRPEGSVSTLKIQRTERGDSAVYLCASSSGLAGGWETQYFGPGTRLLVL.